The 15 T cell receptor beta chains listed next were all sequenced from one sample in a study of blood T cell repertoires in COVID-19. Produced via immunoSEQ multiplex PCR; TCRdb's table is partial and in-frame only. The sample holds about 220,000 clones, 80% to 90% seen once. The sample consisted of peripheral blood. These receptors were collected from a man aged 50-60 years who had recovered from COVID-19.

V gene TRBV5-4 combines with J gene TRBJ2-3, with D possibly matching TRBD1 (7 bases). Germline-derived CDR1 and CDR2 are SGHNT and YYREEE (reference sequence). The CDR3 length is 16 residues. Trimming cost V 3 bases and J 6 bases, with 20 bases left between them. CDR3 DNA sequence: TGTGCCAGCAGCTCAGGGGGGCTCCTCGGAGGGGATACGCAGTATTTT. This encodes CASSSGGLLGGDTQYF.

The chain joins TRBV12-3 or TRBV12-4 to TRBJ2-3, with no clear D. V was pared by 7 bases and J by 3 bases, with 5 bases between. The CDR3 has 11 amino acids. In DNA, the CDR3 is TGTGCCAGCACCACTACAGATACGCAGTATTTT. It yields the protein CASTTTDTQYF.

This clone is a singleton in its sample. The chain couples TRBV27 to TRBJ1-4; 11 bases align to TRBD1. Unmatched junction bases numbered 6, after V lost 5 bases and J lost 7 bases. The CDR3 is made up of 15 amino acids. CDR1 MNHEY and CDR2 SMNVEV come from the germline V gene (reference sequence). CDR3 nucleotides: TGTGCCAGCAGTCCGTGGACAGGGGGCGTTGAAAAACTGTTTTTT. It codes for CASSPWTGGVEKLFF. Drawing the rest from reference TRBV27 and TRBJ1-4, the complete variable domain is EAQVTQNPRYLITVTGKKLTVTCSQNMNHEYMSWYRQDPGLGLRQIYYSMNVEVTDKGDVPEGYKVSRKEKRNFPLILESPSPNQTSLYFCASSPWTGGVEKLFFGSGTQLSVL.

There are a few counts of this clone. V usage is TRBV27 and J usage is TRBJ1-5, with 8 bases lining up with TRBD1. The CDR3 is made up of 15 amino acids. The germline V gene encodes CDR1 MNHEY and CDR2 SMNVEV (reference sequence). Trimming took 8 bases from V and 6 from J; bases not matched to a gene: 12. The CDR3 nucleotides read TGTGCCAGCGGCGGACACCCAGGGGGCGGTCAGCCCCAGCATTTT. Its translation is CASGGHPGGGQPQHF.

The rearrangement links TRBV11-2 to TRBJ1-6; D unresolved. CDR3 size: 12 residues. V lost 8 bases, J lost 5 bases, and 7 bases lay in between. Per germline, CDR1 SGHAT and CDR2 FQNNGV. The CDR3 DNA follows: TGTGCCAGCCAGTTAAATAATTCACCCCTCCACTTT. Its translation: CASQLNNSPLHF.

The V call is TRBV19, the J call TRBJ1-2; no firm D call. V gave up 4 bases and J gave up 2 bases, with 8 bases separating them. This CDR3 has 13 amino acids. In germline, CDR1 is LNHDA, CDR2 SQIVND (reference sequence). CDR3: CASSSGNNYGYTF. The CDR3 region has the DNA TGTGCCAGTAGTAGCGGCAACAACTATGGCTACACCTTC.

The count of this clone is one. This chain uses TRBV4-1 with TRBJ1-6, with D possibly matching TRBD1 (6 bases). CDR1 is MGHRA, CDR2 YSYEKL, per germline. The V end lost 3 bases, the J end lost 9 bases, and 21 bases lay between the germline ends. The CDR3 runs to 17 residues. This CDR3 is CASSHEPDSAGGSPLHF. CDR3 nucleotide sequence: TGCGCCAGCAGCCATGAACCGGACAGCGCTGGGGGTTCACCCCTCCACTTT.

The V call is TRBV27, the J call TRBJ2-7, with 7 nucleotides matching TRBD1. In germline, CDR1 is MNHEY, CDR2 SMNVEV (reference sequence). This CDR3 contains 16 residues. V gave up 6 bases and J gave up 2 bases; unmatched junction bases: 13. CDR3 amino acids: CASSLLGTATAYEQYF. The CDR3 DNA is TGTGCCAGCAGCCTCCTCGGGACAGCGACAGCCTACGAGCAGTACTTC.

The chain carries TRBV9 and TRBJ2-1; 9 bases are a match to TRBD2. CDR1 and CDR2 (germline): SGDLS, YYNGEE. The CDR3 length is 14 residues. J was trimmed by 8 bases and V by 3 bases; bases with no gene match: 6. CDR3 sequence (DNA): TGTGCCAGCAGCGCTAGCGGGAACTGGCATGAGCAGTTCTTC. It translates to CASSASGNWHEQFF.

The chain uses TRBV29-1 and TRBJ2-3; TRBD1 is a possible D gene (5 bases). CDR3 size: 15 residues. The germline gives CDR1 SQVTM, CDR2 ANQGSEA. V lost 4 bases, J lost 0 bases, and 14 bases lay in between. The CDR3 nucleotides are TGCAGCGTTGCGGCGGACATTCTTAGCACAGATACGCAGTATTTT. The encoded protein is CSVAADILSTDTQYF.

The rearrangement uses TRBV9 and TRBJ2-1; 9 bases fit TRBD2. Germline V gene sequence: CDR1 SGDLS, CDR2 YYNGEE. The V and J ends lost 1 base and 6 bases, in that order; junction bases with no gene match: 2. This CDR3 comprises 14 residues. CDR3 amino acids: CASSVRTSANEQFF. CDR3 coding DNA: TGTGCCAGCAGCGTAAGGACTAGCGCCAATGAGCAGTTCTTC.

The CDR3 DNA reads TGTGCCAGCAGCTTATACGGGAGCCCCGAAGTCTTTGAGCAGTTCTTC. Amino acids: CASSLYGSPEVFEQFF. This sequence joins TRBV7-9 and TRBJ2-1; weak D call: TRBD2 (6 bases). Trimming removed 2 bases from V and 9 bases from J, with 20 bases in between. Germline V gene data show CDR1 as SEHNR and CDR2 as FQNEAQ (reference sequence). The CDR3 has 16 residues.

In DNA, the CDR3 is TGTGCCAGCAGCTTAGGGTCGGGAAACTATGGCTACACCTTC. Translation: CASSLGSGNYGYTF. V gene TRBV11-1 combines with J gene TRBJ1-2; D gene unclear. Germline lookup yields CDR1 SGHAT and CDR2 FQDESV (reference sequence). V lost 1 base, J lost 2 bases, and 8 bases lay in between. The CDR3 covers 14 residues.

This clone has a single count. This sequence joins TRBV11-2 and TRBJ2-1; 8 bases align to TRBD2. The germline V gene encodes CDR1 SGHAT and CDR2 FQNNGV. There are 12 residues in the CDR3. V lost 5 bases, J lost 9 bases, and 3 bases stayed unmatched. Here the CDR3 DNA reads TGTGCCAGCAGCCCACGGGAGGGTGAGCAGTTCTTC. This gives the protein CASSPREGEQFF.

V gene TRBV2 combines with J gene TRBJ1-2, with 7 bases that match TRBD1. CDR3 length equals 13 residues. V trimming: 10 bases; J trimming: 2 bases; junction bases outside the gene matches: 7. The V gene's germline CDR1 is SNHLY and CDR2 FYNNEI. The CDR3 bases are TGTGCCACCACAGGGGACTCGAACTATGGCTACACCTTC. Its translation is CATTGDSNYGYTF. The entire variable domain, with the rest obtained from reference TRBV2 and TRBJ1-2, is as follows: EPEVTQTPSHQVTQMGQEVILRCVPISNHLYFYWYRQILGQKVEFLVSFYNNEISEKSEIFDDQFSVERPDGSNFTLKIRSTKLEDSAMYFCATTGDSNYGYTFGSGTRLTVV.